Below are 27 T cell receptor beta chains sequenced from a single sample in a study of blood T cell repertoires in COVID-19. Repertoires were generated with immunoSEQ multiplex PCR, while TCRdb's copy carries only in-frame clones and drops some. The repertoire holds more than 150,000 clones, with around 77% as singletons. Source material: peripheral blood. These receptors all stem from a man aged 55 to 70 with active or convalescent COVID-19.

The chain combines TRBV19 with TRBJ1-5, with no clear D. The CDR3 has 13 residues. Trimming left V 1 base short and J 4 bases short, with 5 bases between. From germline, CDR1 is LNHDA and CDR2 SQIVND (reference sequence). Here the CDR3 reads CASSIAENQPQHF. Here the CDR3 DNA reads TGTGCCAGTAGTATAGCGGAGAATCAGCCCCAGCATTTT.

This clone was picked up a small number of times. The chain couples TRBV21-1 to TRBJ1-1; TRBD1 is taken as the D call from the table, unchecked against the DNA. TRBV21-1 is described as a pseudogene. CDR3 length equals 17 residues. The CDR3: CASSKVGTGEVHTEAFF. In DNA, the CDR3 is TGTGCCAGCAGCAAAGTAGGGACAGGGGAAGTTCATACTGAAGCTTTCTTT.

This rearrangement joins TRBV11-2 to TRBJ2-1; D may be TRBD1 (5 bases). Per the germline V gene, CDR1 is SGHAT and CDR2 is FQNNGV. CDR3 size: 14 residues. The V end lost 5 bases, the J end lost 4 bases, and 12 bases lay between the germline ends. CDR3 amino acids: CASSPAREYNEQFF. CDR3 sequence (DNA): TGTGCCAGCAGCCCGGCCAGGGAATACAATGAGCAGTTCTTC.

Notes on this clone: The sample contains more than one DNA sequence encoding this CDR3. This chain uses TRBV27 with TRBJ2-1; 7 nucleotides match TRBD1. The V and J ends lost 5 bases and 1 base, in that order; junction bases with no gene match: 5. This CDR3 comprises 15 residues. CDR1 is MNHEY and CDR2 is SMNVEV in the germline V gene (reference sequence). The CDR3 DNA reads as TGTGCCAGCAGTCCTCGACAGGGATCCTACAATGAGCAGTTCTTC. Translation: CASSPRQGSYNEQFF.

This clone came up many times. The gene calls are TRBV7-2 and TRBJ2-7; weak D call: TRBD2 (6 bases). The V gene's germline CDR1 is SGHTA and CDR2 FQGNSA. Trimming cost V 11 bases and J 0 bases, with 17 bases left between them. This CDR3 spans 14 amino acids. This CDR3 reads CAGSIAANSYEQYF. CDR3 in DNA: TGTGCCGGATCAATAGCGGCAAACTCCTACGAGCAGTACTTC.

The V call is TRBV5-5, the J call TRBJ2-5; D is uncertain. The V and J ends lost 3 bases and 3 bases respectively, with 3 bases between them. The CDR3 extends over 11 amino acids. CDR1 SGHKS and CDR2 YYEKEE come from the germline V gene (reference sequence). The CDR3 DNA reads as TGTGCCAGCAGCTACAAAGAGACCCAGTACTTC. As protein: CASSYKETQYF.

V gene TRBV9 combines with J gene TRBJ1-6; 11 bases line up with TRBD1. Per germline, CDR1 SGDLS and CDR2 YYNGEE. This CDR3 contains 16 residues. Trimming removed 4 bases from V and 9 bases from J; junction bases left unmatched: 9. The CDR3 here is CASSPDPGTGGSPLHF. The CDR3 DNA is TGTGCCAGCAGCCCCGACCCCGGGACAGGGGGTTCACCCCTCCACTTT.

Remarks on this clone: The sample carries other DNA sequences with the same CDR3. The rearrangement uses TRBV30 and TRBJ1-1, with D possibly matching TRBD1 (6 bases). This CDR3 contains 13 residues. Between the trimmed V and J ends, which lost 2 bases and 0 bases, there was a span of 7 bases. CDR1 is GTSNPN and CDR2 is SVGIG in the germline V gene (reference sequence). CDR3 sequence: CAWSRQVNTEAFF. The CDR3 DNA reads TGTGCCTGGAGTAGACAGGTGAACACTGAAGCTTTCTTT.

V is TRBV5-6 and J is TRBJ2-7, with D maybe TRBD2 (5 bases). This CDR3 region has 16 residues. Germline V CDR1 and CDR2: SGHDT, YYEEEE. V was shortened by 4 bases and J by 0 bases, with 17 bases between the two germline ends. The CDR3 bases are TGTGCCAGCAGCCCGGAGGTAAAGGCGAGCTCCTACGAGCAGTACTTC. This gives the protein CASSPEVKASSYEQYF.

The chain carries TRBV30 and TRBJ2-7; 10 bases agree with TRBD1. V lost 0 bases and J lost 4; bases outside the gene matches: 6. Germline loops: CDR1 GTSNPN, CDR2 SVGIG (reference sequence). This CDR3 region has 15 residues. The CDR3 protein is CAWSVGQGMLYEQYF. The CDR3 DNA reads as TGTGCCTGGAGTGTGGGACAGGGGATGTTGTACGAGCAGTACTTC.

CDR3 region: CASSSDSNEQFF. Written as DNA, the CDR3 is TGTGCCAGCAGCTCTGACAGTAATGAGCAGTTCTTC. The chain recombines TRBV7-2 with TRBJ2-1; D possibly corresponds to TRBD1 (5 bases). V lost 4 bases to trimming and J lost 7 bases, with 8 bases between them. Looked up from germline, CDR1 is SGHTA and CDR2 is FQGNSA. CDR3 length equals 12 residues.

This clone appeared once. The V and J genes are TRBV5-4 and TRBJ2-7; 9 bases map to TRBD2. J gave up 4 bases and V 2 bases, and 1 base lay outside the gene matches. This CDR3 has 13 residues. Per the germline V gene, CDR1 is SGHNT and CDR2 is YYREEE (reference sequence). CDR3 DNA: TGTGCCAGCAGCTTTGCGGGAGGGTACGAGCAGTACTTC. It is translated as CASSFAGGYEQYF.

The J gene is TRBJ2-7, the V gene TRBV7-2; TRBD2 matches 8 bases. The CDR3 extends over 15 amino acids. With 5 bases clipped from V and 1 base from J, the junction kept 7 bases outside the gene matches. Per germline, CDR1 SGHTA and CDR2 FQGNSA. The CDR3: CASSVTSGPSYEQYF. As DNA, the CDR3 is TGTGCCAGCAGCGTTACTAGCGGTCCATCCTACGAGCAGTACTTC.

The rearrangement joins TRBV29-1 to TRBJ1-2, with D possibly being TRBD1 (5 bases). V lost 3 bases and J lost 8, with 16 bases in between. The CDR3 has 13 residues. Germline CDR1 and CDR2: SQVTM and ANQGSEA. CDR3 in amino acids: CSVDGQGVGGYTF. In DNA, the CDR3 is TGCAGCGTTGACGGGCAGGGTGTAGGCGGCTACACCTTC.

In nucleotides, the CDR3 is TGTGCTAGTGGTTCGGCTAGCGGGGGTAATGAGCAGTTCTTC. As protein: CASGSASGGNEQFF. This chain links TRBV12-5 with TRBJ2-1; TRBD2 matches 10 bases. V shed 4 bases and J 7 bases; nucleotides not matched to a gene: 4. Germline V CDR1 and CDR2: LGHNT, FRNRAP. CDR3 length: 14 amino acids.

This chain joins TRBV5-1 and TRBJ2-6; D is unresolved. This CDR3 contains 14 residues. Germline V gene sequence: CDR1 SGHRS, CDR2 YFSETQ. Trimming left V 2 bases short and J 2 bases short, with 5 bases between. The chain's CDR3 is CASSFETGANVLTF. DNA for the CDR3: TGCGCCAGCAGCTTCGAGACTGGGGCCAACGTCCTGACTTTC. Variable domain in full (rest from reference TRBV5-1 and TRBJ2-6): KAGVTQTPRYLIKTRGQQVTLSCSPISGHRSVSWYQQTPGQGLQFLFEYFSETQRNKGNFPGRFSGRQFSNSRSEMNVSTLELGDSALYLCASSFETGANVLTFGAGSRLTVL.

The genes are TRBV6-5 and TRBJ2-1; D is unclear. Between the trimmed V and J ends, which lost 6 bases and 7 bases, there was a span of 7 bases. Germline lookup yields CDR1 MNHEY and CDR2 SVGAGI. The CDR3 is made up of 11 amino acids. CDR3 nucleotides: TGTGCCAGCAGCCTTGTGAATGAGCAGTTCTTC. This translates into CASSLVNEQFF.

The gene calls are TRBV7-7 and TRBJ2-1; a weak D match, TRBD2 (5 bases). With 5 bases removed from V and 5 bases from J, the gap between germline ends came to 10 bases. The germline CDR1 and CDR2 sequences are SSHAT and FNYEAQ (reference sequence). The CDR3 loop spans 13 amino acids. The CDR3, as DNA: TGTGCCAGCAGCCCAGGACTCAACAATGAGCAGTTCTTC. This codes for CASSPGLNNEQFF.

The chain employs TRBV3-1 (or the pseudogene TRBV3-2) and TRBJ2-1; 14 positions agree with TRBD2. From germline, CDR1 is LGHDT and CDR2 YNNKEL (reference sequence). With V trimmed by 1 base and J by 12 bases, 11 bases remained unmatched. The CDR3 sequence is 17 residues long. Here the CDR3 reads CASSQAVGTSGSGWQFF. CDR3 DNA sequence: TGTGCCAGCAGCCAAGCTGTCGGGACTAGCGGGAGTGGTTGGCAGTTCTTC.

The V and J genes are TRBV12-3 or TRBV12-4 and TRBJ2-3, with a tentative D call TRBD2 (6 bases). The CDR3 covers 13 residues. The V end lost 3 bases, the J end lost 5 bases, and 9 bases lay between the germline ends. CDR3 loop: CASSLREVDTQYF. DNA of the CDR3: TGTGCCAGCAGTTTGAGGGAGGTAGATACGCAGTATTTT.

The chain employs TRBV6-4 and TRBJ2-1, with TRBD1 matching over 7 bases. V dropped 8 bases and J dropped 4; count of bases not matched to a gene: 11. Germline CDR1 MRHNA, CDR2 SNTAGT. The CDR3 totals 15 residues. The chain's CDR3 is CASQRTTGSYNEQFF. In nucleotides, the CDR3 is TGTGCCAGCCAGCGGACGACAGGGTCGTACAATGAGCAGTTCTTC.

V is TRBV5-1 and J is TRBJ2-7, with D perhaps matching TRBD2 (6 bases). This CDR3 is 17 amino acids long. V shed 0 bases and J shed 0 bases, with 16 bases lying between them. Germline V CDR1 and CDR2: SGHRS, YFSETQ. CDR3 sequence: CASSLAPYGEDSYEQYF. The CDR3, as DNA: TGCGCCAGCAGCTTGGCCCCTTATGGGGAGGACTCCTACGAGCAGTACTTC.

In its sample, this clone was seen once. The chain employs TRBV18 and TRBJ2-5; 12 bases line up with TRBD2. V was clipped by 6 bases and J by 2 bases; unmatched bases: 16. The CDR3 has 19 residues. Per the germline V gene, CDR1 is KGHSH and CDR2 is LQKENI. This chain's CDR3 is CASSPTSGRLTLLQETQYF. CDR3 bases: TGTGCCAGCTCCCCGACTAGCGGGAGACTTACTCTTCTGCAAGAGACCCAGTACTTC.

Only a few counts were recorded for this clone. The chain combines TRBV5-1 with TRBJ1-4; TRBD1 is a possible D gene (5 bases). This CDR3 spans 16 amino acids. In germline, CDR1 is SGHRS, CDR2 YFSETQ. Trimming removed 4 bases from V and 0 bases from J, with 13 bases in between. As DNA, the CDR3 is TGCGCCAGCAGCCCGGGTACAGGTCCAACTAATGAAAAACTGTTTTTT. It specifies CASSPGTGPTNEKLFF.

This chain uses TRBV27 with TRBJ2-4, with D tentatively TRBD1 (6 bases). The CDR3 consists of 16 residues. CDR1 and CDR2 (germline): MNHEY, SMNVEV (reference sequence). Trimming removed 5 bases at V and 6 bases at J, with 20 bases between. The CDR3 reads CASSTWRKLQGNIQYF. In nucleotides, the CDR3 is TGTGCCAGCAGTACTTGGCGGAAACTACAGGGAAACATTCAGTACTTC.

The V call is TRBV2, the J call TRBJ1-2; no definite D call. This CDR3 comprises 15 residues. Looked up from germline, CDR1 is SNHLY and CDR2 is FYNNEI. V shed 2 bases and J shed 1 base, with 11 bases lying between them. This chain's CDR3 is CASSESGSVNYGYTF. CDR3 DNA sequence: TGTGCCAGCAGTGAAAGCGGATCAGTTAACTATGGCTACACCTTC.

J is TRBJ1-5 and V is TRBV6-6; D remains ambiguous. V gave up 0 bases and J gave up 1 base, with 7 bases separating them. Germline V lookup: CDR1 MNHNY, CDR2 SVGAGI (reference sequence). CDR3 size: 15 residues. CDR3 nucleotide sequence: TGTGCCAGCAGTTACTCGAGAGGCAGCAATCAGCCCCAGCATTTT. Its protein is CASSYSRGSNQPQHF.